These 18 T cell receptor beta chains came from one sample sequenced in a study of T cells in Graves' hyperthyroidism and ophthalmopathy. TCR beta CDR3 sequences were amplified from RNA transcripts. The HTBI primer set served for first-round RT-PCR of the TCR CDR3. TCRdb analysed the multiplex PCR reads with MiXCR anew, one entry per CDR3 protein. The table records around 700,000 distinct CDR3 sequences, over 15% of them present only once. Sequenced sample: blood. These receptors were taken from a woman aged 45-60 years with Graves' hyperthyroidism that later progressed to Graves' ophthalmopathy.

This clonotype was found many times. The gene calls are TRBV9 and TRBJ1-1, with D hard to call. The germline V gene encodes CDR1 SGDLS and CDR2 YYNGEE. The CDR3 is made up of 13 amino acids. V lost 4 bases and J 7 bases, leaving 14 bases between the germline ends. Here the CDR3 DNA reads TGTGCCAGCAGCACAACAGATGTAGGTGAAGCTTTCTTT. Translation gives CASSTTDVGEAFF.

This clonotype turned up a few times. The chain is built from TRBV9 and TRBJ1-1, with D unclear. The CDR3 runs 15 residues. The germline V gene has CDR1 SGDLS and CDR2 YYNGEE. Trimming took off 0 bases at V and 0 bases at J, with 9 bases between the two ends. CDR3 sequence (DNA): TGTGCCAGCAGCGTAGAACCAGATCTGAACACTGAAGCTTTCTTT. Protein product: CASSVEPDLNTEAFF.

V is TRBV27 and J is TRBJ1-2, with 8 positions matching TRBD1. Germline assignment: CDR1 MNHEY and CDR2 SMNVEV (reference sequence). V dropped 5 bases and J dropped 5; count of bases not matched to a gene: 10. The CDR3 covers 15 residues. The CDR3 nucleotides are TGTGCCAGCAGTCACATGACAGGGGTAGGATATGGCTACACCTTC. Protein product: CASSHMTGVGYGYTF.

This clonotype turned up a few times. The gene calls are TRBV20-1 and TRBJ1-4; D possibly corresponds to TRBD1 (6 bases). This CDR3 contains 15 residues. V lost 1 base and J 8 bases, leaving 17 bases between the germline ends. From germline, CDR1 is DFQATT and CDR2 SNEGSKA (reference sequence). CDR3 sequence: CSARARTGLYEKLFF. The CDR3 bases are TGCAGTGCTAGAGCCCGAACAGGGTTGTACGAAAAACTGTTTTTT.

This rearrangement joins TRBV5-1 to TRBJ2-2; no definite D call. Germline V gene data show CDR1 as SGHRS and CDR2 as YFSETQ. The V end lost 3 bases, the J end lost 5 bases, and 17 bases lay between the germline ends. This CDR3 comprises 16 residues. The CDR3 DNA reads as TGCGCCAGCAGCTCGTCTTCATGGGTGGGGACCGGGGAGCTGTTTTTT. It is translated as CASSSSSWVGTGELFF.

This clonotype has more than one count but fewer than ten. The CDR3 protein is CASSPSGLHYGYTF. CDR3 coding DNA: TGCGCCAGCAGCCCCTCTGGGCTCCACTATGGCTACACCTTC. The J gene is TRBJ1-2, the V gene TRBV10-2; the D is unclear. V was shortened by 6 bases and J by 3 bases, with 14 bases between the two germline ends. This CDR3 region has 14 residues. Looked up from germline, CDR1 is WSHSY and CDR2 is SAAADI.

This clonotype has ten or more counts. V gene TRBV3-1 combines with J gene TRBJ2-2; D remains unclear. The CDR3 contains 15 residues. V lost 2 bases to trimming and J lost 2 bases, with 9 bases between them. CDR1 LGHDT and CDR2 YNNKEL come from the germline V gene (reference sequence). The CDR3 region has the DNA TGTGCCAGCAGCCAACGGCTTTTAAACACCGGGGAGCTGTTTTTT. Protein: CASSQRLLNTGELFF.

The chain links TRBV10-1 to TRBJ2-5, with D unclear. Trimming cost V 3 bases and J 2 bases, with 7 bases left between them. Germline CDR1 and CDR2: WNHNN and SYGVQD (reference sequence). The CDR3 extends over 13 amino acids. The CDR3: CASSDQLQETQYF. As DNA, the CDR3 is TGCGCCAGCAGTGATCAGTTACAAGAGACCCAGTACTTC.

The chain joins TRBV29-1 to TRBJ1-1, with 12 bases lining up with TRBD1. Germline V CDR1 and CDR2: SQVTM, ANQGSEA. There are 15 residues in the CDR3. J gave up 5 bases and V 3 bases, and 7 bases lay outside the gene matches. The DNA of the CDR3 is TGCAGCGTTGATGGGACAGGGGGCGGGTTTACTGAAGCTTTCTTT. It translates to CSVDGTGGGFTEAFF.

The gene calls are TRBV15 and TRBJ2-7; the match to TRBD2 covers 8 bases. The V and J ends lost 3 bases and 2 bases, in that order; junction bases with no gene match: 6. Germline V gives CDR1 LNHNV, CDR2 YYDKDF (reference sequence). This CDR3 is 15 amino acids long. Here the CDR3 reads CATSRISGGPYEQYF. CDR3 sequence (DNA): TGTGCCACCAGCAGGATAAGCGGGGGCCCCTACGAGCAGTACTTC.

The V and J genes are TRBV29-1 and TRBJ1-1; possibly TRBD1 for D (5 bases). Trimming shortened V by 3 bases and J by 2 bases, and 10 bases separated the two germline ends. The length of the CDR3 is 13 residues. CDR1 is SQVTM and CDR2 is ANQGSEA in the germline V gene. CDR3 bases: TGCAGCGTTGACTCAGGGCAAAACACTGAAGCTTTCTTT. Encoded protein: CSVDSGQNTEAFF. The entire variable domain, with the rest obtained from reference TRBV29-1 and TRBJ1-1, is as follows: SAVISQKPSRDICQRGTSLTIQCQVDSQVTMMFWYRQQPGQSLTLIATANQGSEATYESGFVIDKFPISRPNLTFSTLTVSNMSPEDSSIYLCSVDSGQNTEAFFGQGTRLTVV.

The chain is built from TRBV5-1 and TRBJ2-1; 11 bases line up with TRBD2. Germline CDR1 and CDR2: SGHRS and YFSETQ. The CDR3 covers 16 residues. Trimming at V came to 5 bases and at J to 8 bases, leaving 12 bases not matched to a gene. The CDR3 spells CASSLLVTSGDDEQFF. The CDR3 DNA sequence: TGCGCCAGCAGTCTTTTAGTGACTAGCGGGGACGATGAGCAGTTCTTC. Based on the CDR3 plus reference TRBV5-1 and TRBJ2-1, the full variable domain is KAGVTQTPRYLIKTRGQQVTLSCSPISGHRSVSWYQQTPGQGLQFLFEYFSETQRNKGNFPGRFSGRQFSNSRSEMNVSTLELGDSALYLCASSLLVTSGDDEQFFGPGTRLTVL.

In the case of this clonotype: A single base separates this from a much larger clone, so it may be a read error. This sequence joins TRBV3-1 and TRBJ1-2; D is unclear. CDR1 is LGHDT and CDR2 is YNNKEL in the germline V gene (reference sequence). This CDR3 comprises 13 residues. In DNA form, the CDR3 reads TGTGCCGGCAGCCATCGGGGTAGGGATGGCTACACCTTC. Amino acids: CAGSHRGRDGYTF.

This clonotype was observed a few times. V and J are TRBV7-3 and TRBJ2-3; 7 bases fit TRBD2. Trimming took 4 bases from V and 9 from J; bases not matched to a gene: 4. Germline loops: CDR1 SGHTA, CDR2 FQGTGA. CDR3 length: 12 residues. The CDR3 region is CASSWSGETQYF. CDR3 DNA sequence: TGTGCCAGCAGCTGGAGCGGGGAGACGCAGTATTTT.

The J gene is TRBJ2-1, the V gene TRBV27, with 9 nucleotides matching TRBD2. With 5 bases clipped from V and 3 bases from J, the junction kept 5 bases outside the gene matches. The length of the CDR3 is 15 residues. Per germline, CDR1 MNHEY and CDR2 SMNVEV (reference sequence). The CDR3: CASSRLAGNYNEQFF. The CDR3 bases are TGTGCCAGCAGTCGCCTAGCGGGGAACTACAATGAGCAGTTCTTC.

This clonotype has at least ten counts. V gene TRBV3-1 combines with J gene TRBJ1-5, with 8 positions matching TRBD1. CDR1 is LGHDT, CDR2 YNNKEL, per germline (reference sequence). V lost 4 bases, J lost 7 bases, and 6 bases stayed unmatched. This CDR3 comprises 14 residues. CDR3 bases: TGTGCCAGCAGCCCCGGACAGGGTAGGCAGCCCCAGCATTTT. Its translation: CASSPGQGRQPQHF.

This clonotype has at least ten counts. J is TRBJ1-1 and V is TRBV5-1, with TRBD1 matching over 8 bases. This CDR3 is 14 amino acids long. V lost 4 bases and J lost 0; bases outside the gene matches: 2. Looked up from germline, CDR1 is SGHRS and CDR2 is YFSETQ. This CDR3 reads CASSRQGMNTEAFF. The DNA of the CDR3 is TGCGCCAGCAGCCGACAGGGGATGAACACTGAAGCTTTCTTT.

This sequence joins TRBV14 and TRBJ2-1; unclear D gene. CDR1 and CDR2 (germline): SGHDN, FVKESK. V was trimmed by 4 bases and J by 0 bases, leaving 10 bases between them. The CDR3 runs to 15 residues. The CDR3 sequence is CASSLTISSYNEQFF. DNA for the CDR3: TGTGCCAGCAGCCTAACAATTAGCTCCTACAATGAGCAGTTCTTC.